The 29 T cell receptor beta chains in this list originate from one sample, sequenced in a study of T cell responses to AZD1222 COVID-19 vaccine. Data came from immunoSEQ multiplex PCR; TCRdb stores just in-frame clones and leaves some out. The data show roughly 150,000 clones, approximately 92% seen once. This specimen consisted of peripheral blood, obtained 28 days after the second AZD1222 dose. Receptors were obtained from an adult who received the AZD1222 COVID-19 vaccine.

The sample holds one count of this clone. In nucleotides, the CDR3 is TGTGCCAGCAGCCCCCGCCGGGGGGGAAATTCACCCCTCCACTTT. This translates into CASSPRRGGNSPLHF. This sequence joins TRBV3-1 (or the pseudogene TRBV3-2) and TRBJ1-6; D perhaps matches TRBD1 (5 bases). The CDR3 covers 15 residues. Germline V CDR1 and CDR2: LGHDT, YNNKEL (reference sequence). Deletions cut 4 bases from V and 7 bases from J, with 14 bases between.

In its sample, this clone was seen a few times. This chain uses TRBV27 with TRBJ1-6; possibly TRBD1 for D (6 bases). Looked up from germline, CDR1 is MNHEY and CDR2 is SMNVEV (reference sequence). This CDR3 spans 16 amino acids. Trimming took off 6 bases at V and 7 bases at J, with 19 bases between the two ends. CDR3 loop: CASSPLQGSVNSPLHF. The CDR3 DNA sequence: TGTGCCAGCAGCCCACTACAGGGAAGCGTAAATTCACCCCTCCACTTT.

The chain links TRBV15 to TRBJ1-6; D is possibly TRBD1 (6 bases). Germline CDR1 and CDR2: LNHNV and YYDKDF (reference sequence). The CDR3 extends over 17 amino acids. The V gene lost 0 bases and the J gene lost 0 bases, with 9 bases spanning the gap. The CDR3 nucleotides are TGTGCCACCAGCAGAGAAACAGGGAGCTCCTATAATTCACCCCTCCACTTT. It translates to CATSRETGSSYNSPLHF.

The V gene is TRBV2, the J gene TRBJ2-3, with a possible D match to TRBD2 (5 bases). The ends were cut back, 6 bases at V and 2 bases at J, with 15 bases in the middle. The CDR3 loop spans 15 amino acids. The germline V gene has CDR1 SNHLY and CDR2 FYNNEI. The CDR3 DNA reads as TGTGCCAGCAGGGAGCGGATATCAGACACAGATACGCAGTATTTT. This encodes CASRERISDTDTQYF.

The chain combines TRBV6-6 with TRBJ1-5, with D tentatively TRBD1 (6 bases). The CDR3 loop spans 15 amino acids. Trimming took 5 bases from V and 4 from J, leaving 15 bases between them. Germline V gene sequence: CDR1 MNHNY, CDR2 SVGAGI (reference sequence). The CDR3 nucleotides read TGTGCCAGCAGTGGGACGGGGAGGGGGAATCAGCCCCAGCATTTT. Amino acids: CASSGTGRGNQPQHF.

The rearrangement joins TRBV9 to TRBJ2-2; D ambiguous. Trimming removed 0 bases at V and 1 base at J, with 10 bases between. The germline V gene has CDR1 SGDLS and CDR2 YYNGEE. The CDR3 has 16 residues. CDR3 in amino acids: CASSVDPGVNTGELFF. CDR3 nucleotide sequence: TGTGCCAGCAGCGTAGACCCGGGTGTGAACACCGGGGAGCTGTTTTTT.

V usage is TRBV4-1 and J usage is TRBJ2-1; D is perhaps TRBD1 or TRBD2 (5 bases each). Trimming shortened V by 4 bases and J by 5 bases, and 12 bases separated the two germline ends. The CDR3 consists of 14 residues. From germline, CDR1 is MGHRA and CDR2 YSYEKL. For the CDR3, the DNA is TGCGCCAGCAGCCCATCGGGACGGAACAATGAGCAGTTCTTC. Translating gives CASSPSGRNNEQFF.

V usage is TRBV13 and J usage is TRBJ1-4, with D perhaps matching TRBD1 (6 bases). Trimming took 5 bases from V and 7 from J, leaving 20 bases between them. This CDR3 contains 16 residues. Germline loops: CDR1 PRHDT, CDR2 FYEKMQ (reference sequence). The CDR3, as DNA: TGTGCCAGCAGCCCCCTCGGATTGGGGGGCGGTGAAAAACTGTTTTTT. Translated: CASSPLGLGGGEKLFF. The whole variable domain, filled in from reference TRBV13 and TRBJ1-4, reads AAGVIQSPRHLIKEKRETATLKCYPIPRHDTVYWYQQGPGQDPQFLISFYEKMQSDKGSIPDRFSAQQFSDYHSELNMSSLELGDSALYFCASSPLGLGGGEKLFFGSGTQLSVL.

This chain links TRBV18 with TRBJ1-3; D gene uncertain. This CDR3 region has 15 residues. V was shortened by 2 bases and J by 3 bases, with 11 bases between the two germline ends. Germline V CDR1 and CDR2: KGHSH, LQKENI. In DNA, the CDR3 is TGTGCCAGCTCACCAGGGCAGGCGGATGGAAACACCATATATTTT. Residues: CASSPGQADGNTIYF.

The V gene is TRBV27, the J gene TRBJ2-1; D is unclear. V gave up 5 bases and J gave up 3 bases, with 8 bases separating them. Germline values: CDR1 MNHEY, CDR2 SMNVEV (reference sequence). The CDR3 spans 13 residues. The chain's CDR3 is CASSPEVYNEQFF. CDR3 in DNA: TGTGCCAGCAGTCCGGAAGTCTACAATGAGCAGTTCTTC.

The chain combines TRBV7-2 with TRBJ1-1; 8 nucleotides agree with TRBD1. V lost 1 base to trimming and J lost 7 bases; unmatched junction nucleotides: 2. The CDR3 loop spans 13 amino acids. Germline V CDR1 and CDR2: SGHTA, FQGNSA. The CDR3 DNA reads as TGTGCCAGCAGCTTAGAACAGGGGGTTGAAGCTTTCTTT. Residues: CASSLEQGVEAFF.

This rearrangement joins TRBV2 to TRBJ1-6; 10 bases fit TRBD1. V shed 6 bases, J shed 7 bases, and the junction held 3 bases outside the gene matches. This CDR3 is 14 amino acids long. Looked up from germline, CDR1 is SNHLY and CDR2 is FYNNEI. The CDR3: CASRRGQGNSPLHF. CDR3 DNA: TGTGCCAGCAGAAGGGGACAGGGGAATTCACCCCTCCACTTT.

The chain recombines TRBV6-5 with TRBJ1-4; D is unresolved. The CDR3 is 14 residues long. With 6 bases removed from V and 4 bases from J, the gap between germline ends came to 12 bases. Germline CDR1 MNHEY, CDR2 SVGAGI. The CDR3 DNA follows: TGTGCCAGCAGCGAGGACCGAATTAATGAAAAACTGTTTTTT. It is translated as CASSEDRINEKLFF.

The chain recombines TRBV9 with TRBJ2-3; TRBD2 matches 7 bases. V gave up 0 bases and J gave up 4 bases; unmatched junction bases: 8. The CDR3 runs to 16 residues. Per germline, CDR1 SGDLS and CDR2 YYNGEE. CDR3 region: CASSVEGREGPDTQYF. The CDR3 DNA follows: TGTGCCAGCAGCGTAGAGGGCAGGGAGGGCCCAGATACGCAGTATTTT.

The genes are TRBV13 and TRBJ1-6; 7 positions match TRBD1. CDR3 size: 13 residues. The ends lost 5 bases at V and 7 bases at J; junction bases unmatched: 2. The germline CDR1 and CDR2 sequences are PRHDT and FYEKMQ (reference sequence). CDR3 bases: TGTGCCAGCAGCGAGACAGGGAATTCACCCCTCCACTTT. Its translation is CASSETGNSPLHF.

The V and J genes are TRBV18 and TRBJ1-6; D gene unclear. The CDR3 runs 14 residues. The V and J ends lost 4 bases and 8 bases respectively, with 12 bases between them. Germline CDR1 reads KGHSH; CDR2 reads LQKENI. CDR3: CASSLSGGDSPLHF. The CDR3 DNA is TGTGCCAGCTCACTCAGTGGCGGCGATTCACCCCTCCACTTT.

This chain connects TRBV7-3 to TRBJ2-3; TRBD2 agrees at 7 bases. CDR1 is SGHTA and CDR2 is FQGTGA in the germline V gene. The V segment lost 2 bases and the J segment 4 bases; nucleotides outside the gene matches: 3. The CDR3 consists of 14 residues. The CDR3 spells CASSLAGDPDTQYF. CDR3 nucleotides: TGTGCCAGCAGCTTAGCGGGGGACCCAGATACGCAGTATTTT.

J is TRBJ2-7 and V is TRBV4-2, with 7 bases that match TRBD1. Germline CDR1 LGHNA, CDR2 YNFKEQ. The CDR3 covers 16 residues. Trimming took 4 bases from V and 1 from J; bases not matched to a gene: 10. CDR3 coding DNA: TGTGCCAGCAGCCTAAGCCCGGGACAGCGTTCCTACGAGCAGTACTTC. This sequence encodes CASSLSPGQRSYEQYF.

V and J are TRBV10-2 and TRBJ1-2; no clear D gene. CDR1 WSHSY and CDR2 SAAADI come from the germline V gene. Trimming removed 0 bases at V and 5 bases at J, with 10 bases between. The CDR3 is made up of 14 amino acids. In DNA form, the CDR3 reads TGCGCCAGCAGTGAGTCGGACGGATCGTATGGCTACACCTTC. This translates into CASSESDGSYGYTF.

The genes are TRBV7-9 and TRBJ1-4; D call uncertain. There are 15 residues in the CDR3. The germline V and J ends were trimmed by 8 bases and 0 bases, with 13 bases remaining between them. CDR1 and CDR2 (germline): SEHNR, FQNEAQ (reference sequence). CDR3 amino acids: CASRSAGATNEKLFF. The CDR3 DNA follows: TGTGCCAGCCGGTCGGCGGGAGCAACTAATGAAAAACTGTTTTTT.

The rearrangement joins TRBV3-1 (or the pseudogene TRBV3-2) to TRBJ1-1; D gene unclear. The length of the CDR3 is 16 residues. CDR1 and CDR2 from the germline V gene are LGHDT and YNNKEL (reference sequence). Trimming removed 0 bases from V and 0 bases from J, with 11 bases in between. CDR3 region: CASSQDLAGMNTEAFF. The CDR3, as DNA: TGTGCCAGCAGCCAAGATCTTGCGGGGATGAACACTGAAGCTTTCTTT.

The chain joins TRBV19 to TRBJ2-3; 8 bases are a match to TRBD1. The junction had 12 bases not matched to a gene; V was cut back by 3 bases and J by 1 base. Germline V gene lookup returns CDR1 LNHDA and CDR2 SQIVND (reference sequence). The CDR3 sequence is 18 residues long. CDR3 in DNA: TGTGCCAGTAGTATCCGACAGGGGAATGTTGTTGGCACAGATACGCAGTATTTT. Its protein product is CASSIRQGNVVGTDTQYF. Filled out from reference TRBV19 and TRBJ2-3, the complete variable domain reads DGGITQSPKYLFRKEGQNVTLSCEQNLNHDAMYWYRQDPGQGLRLIYYSQIVNDFQKGDIAEGYSVSREKKESFPLTVTSAQKNPTAFYLCASSIRQGNVVGTDTQYFGPGTRLTVL.

This chain connects TRBV13 to TRBJ1-2, with 7 bases lining up with TRBD1. CDR3 size: 14 residues. V lost 1 base to trimming and J lost 7 bases; unmatched junction nucleotides: 6. In germline, CDR1 is PRHDT, CDR2 FYEKMQ (reference sequence). The CDR3 loop reads CASSLVDRQGGYTF. CDR3 nucleotide sequence: TGTGCCAGCAGCTTAGTGGACAGGCAGGGTGGCTACACCTTC.

On this clone: This is likely a read error, given that the CDR3 carries no conserved phenylalanine or tryptophan at its end. The DNA is left out, because the CDR3 cannot be placed on it with certainty; the CDR3 is given as TCRdb lists it. The rearrangement uses TRBV20-1 and TRBJ1-2; TRBD1 is the table's D call, not checked against the DNA. CDR1 is DFQATT, CDR2 SNEGSKA, per germline (reference sequence). The CDR3 is 9 residues long, ends included. CDR3 sequence reads: CSASDQQGD.

The chain is built from TRBV9 and TRBJ2-3; 9 bases are shared with TRBD1. The V segment lost 0 bases and the J segment 4 bases; nucleotides outside the gene matches: 9. Germline V CDR1 and CDR2: SGDLS, YYNGEE. The CDR3 contains 17 residues. CDR3 loop: CASSVGYATGGSDTQYF. CDR3 bases: TGTGCCAGCAGCGTAGGATATGCGACAGGGGGATCAGATACGCAGTATTTT.

J is TRBJ1-4 and V is TRBV3-1 (or the pseudogene TRBV3-2); tentative D call: TRBD1 (5 bases). CDR1 is LGHDT, CDR2 YNNKEL, per germline (reference sequence). This CDR3 is built from 15 residues. V lost 6 bases, J lost 3 bases, and 14 bases lay in between. The CDR3 region has the DNA TGTGCCAGCAGAGACATTCGAGGGGCTAATGAAAAACTGTTTTTT. Amino acids: CASRDIRGANEKLFF.

The chain couples TRBV5-1 to TRBJ2-3, with TRBD2 identical over 9 bases. The ends lost 4 bases at V and 2 bases at J; junction bases unmatched: 11. This CDR3 is 17 amino acids long. CDR1 is SGHRS and CDR2 is YFSETQ in the germline V gene. CDR3 nucleotide sequence: TGCGCCAGCAGCCACCTTCCGCAGCGGGAGGCCACAGATACGCAGTATTTT. This encodes CASSHLPQREATDTQYF.

The chain combines TRBV6-5 with TRBJ2-2; D assignment may be TRBD1 or TRBD2 (5 bases each). Germline values: CDR1 MNHEY, CDR2 SVGAGI. The V and J ends lost 5 bases and 5 bases respectively, with 12 bases between them. The CDR3 runs 14 residues. The CDR3 is CASSPNWGTGELFF. The CDR3 nucleotides read TGTGCCAGCAGTCCCAATTGGGGGACCGGGGAGCTGTTTTTT.

The chain combines TRBV6-5 with TRBJ1-1, with unresolved D. This CDR3 region has 14 residues. Germline V CDR1 and CDR2: MNHEY, SVGAGI. Trimming pared 1 base from V and 11 bases from J, leaving 17 bases between. CDR3 sequence (DNA): TGTGCCAGCAGTTACTTAAGGACGATCACGGGGGCTTTCTTT. Its protein product is CASSYLRTITGAFF.